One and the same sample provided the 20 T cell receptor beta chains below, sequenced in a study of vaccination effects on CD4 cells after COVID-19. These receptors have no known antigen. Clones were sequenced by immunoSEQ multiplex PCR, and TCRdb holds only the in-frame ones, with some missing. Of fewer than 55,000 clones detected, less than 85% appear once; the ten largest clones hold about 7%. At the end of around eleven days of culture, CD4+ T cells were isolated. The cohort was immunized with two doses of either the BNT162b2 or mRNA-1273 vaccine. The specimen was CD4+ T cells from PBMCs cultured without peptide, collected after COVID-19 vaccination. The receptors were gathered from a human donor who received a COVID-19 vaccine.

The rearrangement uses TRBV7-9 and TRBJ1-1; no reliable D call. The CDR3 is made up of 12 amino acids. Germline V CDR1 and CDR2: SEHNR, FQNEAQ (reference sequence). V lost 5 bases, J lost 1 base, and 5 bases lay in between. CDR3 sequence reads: CASSPTNTEAFF. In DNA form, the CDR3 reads TGTGCCAGCAGCCCCACGAACACTGAAGCTTTCTTT.

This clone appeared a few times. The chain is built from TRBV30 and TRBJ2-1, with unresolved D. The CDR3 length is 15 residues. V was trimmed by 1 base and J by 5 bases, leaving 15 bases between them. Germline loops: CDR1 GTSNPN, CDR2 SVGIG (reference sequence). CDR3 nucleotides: TGTGCCTGGAGTGGGATGATGGGTCTGAACAATGAGCAGTTCTTC. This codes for CAWSGMMGLNNEQFF.

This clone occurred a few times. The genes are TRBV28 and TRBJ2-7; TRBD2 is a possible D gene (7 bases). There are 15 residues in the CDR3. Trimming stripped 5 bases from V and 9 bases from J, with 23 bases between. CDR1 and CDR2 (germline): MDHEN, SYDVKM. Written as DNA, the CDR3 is TGTGCCAGCAGTCAATCGGGGGGCCCGCTTCTTCGGCAGTACTTC. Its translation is CASSQSGGPLLRQYF.

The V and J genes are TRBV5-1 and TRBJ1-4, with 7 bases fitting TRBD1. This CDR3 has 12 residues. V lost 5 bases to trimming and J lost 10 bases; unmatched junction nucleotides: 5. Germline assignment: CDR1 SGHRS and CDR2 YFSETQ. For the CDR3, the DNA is TGCGCCAGCAGTTGGGACAGCCGAAAACTGTTTTTT. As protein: CASSWDSRKLFF.

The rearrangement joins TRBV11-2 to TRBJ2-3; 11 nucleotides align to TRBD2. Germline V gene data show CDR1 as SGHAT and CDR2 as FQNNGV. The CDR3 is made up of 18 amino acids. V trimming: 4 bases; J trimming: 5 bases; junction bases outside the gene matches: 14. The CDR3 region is CASSSLRLAGSRVDTQYF. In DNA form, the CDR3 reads TGTGCCAGCAGCTCCCTAAGACTAGCGGGATCCCGGGTAGATACGCAGTATTTT.

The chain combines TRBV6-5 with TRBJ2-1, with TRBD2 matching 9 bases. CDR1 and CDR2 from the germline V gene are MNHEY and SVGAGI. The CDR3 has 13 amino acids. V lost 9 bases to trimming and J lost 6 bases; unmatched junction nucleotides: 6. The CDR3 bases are TGTGCCAGTTCTGGCGGGAGGGCCAATGAGCAGTTCTTC. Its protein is CASSGGRANEQFF.

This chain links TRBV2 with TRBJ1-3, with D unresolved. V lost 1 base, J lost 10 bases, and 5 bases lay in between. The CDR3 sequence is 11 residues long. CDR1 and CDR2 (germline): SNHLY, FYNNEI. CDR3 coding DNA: TGTGCCAGCAGTGAAGGGGTTACCATATATTTT. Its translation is CASSEGVTIYF.

CDR3 nucleotide sequence: TGTGCCAGCAGTCCAATCGGGGGGGGGTACAATGAGCAGTTCTTC. As protein: CASSPIGGGYNEQFF. The chain is built from TRBV27 and TRBJ2-1, with TRBD2 matching over 8 bases. V was pared by 5 bases and J by 4 bases, with 7 bases of the junction left unmatched. CDR1 is MNHEY and CDR2 is SMNVEV in the germline V gene (reference sequence). This CDR3 comprises 15 residues.

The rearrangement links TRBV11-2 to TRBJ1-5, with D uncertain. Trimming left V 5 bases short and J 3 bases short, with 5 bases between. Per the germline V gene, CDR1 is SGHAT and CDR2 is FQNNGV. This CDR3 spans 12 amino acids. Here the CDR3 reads CASSTTNQPQHF. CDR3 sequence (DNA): TGTGCCAGCAGCACAACCAATCAGCCCCAGCATTTT.

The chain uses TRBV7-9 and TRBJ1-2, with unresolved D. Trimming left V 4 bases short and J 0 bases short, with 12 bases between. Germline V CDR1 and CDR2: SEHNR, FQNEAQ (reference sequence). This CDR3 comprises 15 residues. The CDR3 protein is CASSSRAGTNYGYTF. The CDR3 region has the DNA TGTGCCAGCAGCTCGAGGGCAGGAACTAACTATGGCTACACCTTC.

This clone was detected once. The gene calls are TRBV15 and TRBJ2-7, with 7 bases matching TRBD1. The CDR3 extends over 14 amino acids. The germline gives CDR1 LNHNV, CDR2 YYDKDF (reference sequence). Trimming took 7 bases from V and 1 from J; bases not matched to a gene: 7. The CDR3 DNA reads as TGTGCCACCAAACTGGACAGGCTATCCTACGAGCAGTACTTC. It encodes CATKLDRLSYEQYF.

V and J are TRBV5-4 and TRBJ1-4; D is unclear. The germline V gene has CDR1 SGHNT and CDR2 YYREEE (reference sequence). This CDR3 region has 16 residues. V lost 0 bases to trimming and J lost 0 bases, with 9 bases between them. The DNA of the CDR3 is TGTGCCAGCAGCTTGGGCCCCCGTGCAACTAATGAAAAACTGTTTTTT. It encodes CASSLGPRATNEKLFF.

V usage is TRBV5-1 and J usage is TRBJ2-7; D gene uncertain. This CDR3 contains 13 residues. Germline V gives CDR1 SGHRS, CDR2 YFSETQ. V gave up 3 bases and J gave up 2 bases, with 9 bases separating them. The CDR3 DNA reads TGCGCCAGCAGCTCAAGGGATCCCTACGAGCAGTACTTC. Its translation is CASSSRDPYEQYF.

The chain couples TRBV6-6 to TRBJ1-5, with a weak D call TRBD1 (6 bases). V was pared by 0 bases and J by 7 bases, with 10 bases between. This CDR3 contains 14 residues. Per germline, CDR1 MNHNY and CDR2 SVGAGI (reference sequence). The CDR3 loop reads CASSYSYTGQPQHF. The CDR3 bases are TGTGCCAGCAGTTACTCGTACACAGGGCAGCCCCAGCATTTT.

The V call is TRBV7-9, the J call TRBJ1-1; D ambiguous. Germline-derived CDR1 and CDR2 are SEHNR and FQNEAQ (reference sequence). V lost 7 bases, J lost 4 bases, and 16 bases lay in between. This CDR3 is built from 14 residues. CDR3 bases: TGTGCCAGCAAACTTACGGATTCTGTCACTGAAGCTTTCTTT. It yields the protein CASKLTDSVTEAFF.

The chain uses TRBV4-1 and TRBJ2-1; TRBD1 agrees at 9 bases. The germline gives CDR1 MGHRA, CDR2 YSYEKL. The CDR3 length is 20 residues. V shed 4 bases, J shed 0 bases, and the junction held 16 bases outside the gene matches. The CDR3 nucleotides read TGCGCCAGCAGCCCCGGGACAGGGAAGGTAAGGATGAGCTCCTACAATGAGCAGTTCTTC. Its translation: CASSPGTGKVRMSSYNEQFF.

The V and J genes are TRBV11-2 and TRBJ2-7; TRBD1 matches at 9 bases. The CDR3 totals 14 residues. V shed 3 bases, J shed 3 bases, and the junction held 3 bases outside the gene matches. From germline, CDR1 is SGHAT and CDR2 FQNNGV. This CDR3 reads CASSFGTGHYEQYF. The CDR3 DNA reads TGTGCCAGCAGCTTCGGGACAGGGCACTACGAGCAGTACTTC.

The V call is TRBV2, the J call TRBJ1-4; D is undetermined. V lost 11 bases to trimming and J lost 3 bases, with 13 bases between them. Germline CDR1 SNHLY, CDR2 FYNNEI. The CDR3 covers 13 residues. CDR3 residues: CACYRVPNEKLFF. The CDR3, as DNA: TGTGCCTGCTATAGGGTCCCTAATGAAAAACTGTTTTTT. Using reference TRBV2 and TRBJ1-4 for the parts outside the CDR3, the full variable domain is EPEVTQTPSHQVTQMGQEVILRCVPISNHLYFYWYRQILGQKVEFLVSFYNNEISEKSEIFDDQFSVERPDGSNFTLKIRSTKLEDSAMYFCACYRVPNEKLFFGSGTQLSVL.

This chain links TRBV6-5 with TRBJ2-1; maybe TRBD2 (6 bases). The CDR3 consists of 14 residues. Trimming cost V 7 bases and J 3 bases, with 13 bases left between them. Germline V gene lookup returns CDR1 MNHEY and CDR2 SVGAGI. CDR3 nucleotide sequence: TGTGCCAGCATCAGAAAGGGACTCTACAATGAGCAGTTCTTC. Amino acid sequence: CASIRKGLYNEQFF.

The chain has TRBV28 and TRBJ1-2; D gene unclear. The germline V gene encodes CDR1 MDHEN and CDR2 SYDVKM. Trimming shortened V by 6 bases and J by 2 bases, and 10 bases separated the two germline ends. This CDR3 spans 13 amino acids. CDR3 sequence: CASSPGLNYGYTF. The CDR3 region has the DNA TGTGCCAGCAGCCCCGGGCTCAACTATGGCTACACCTTC.